This T cell receptor (beta chain) was sequenced in a study of regulatory T cells in long-lasting Graves disease. Study summary: Antithyroid drug use was under 3 months in newly diagnosed Graves' patients.

The authors built TCR beta libraries using iRepertoire HTBI primers and Arm-PCR of CDR3 regions. TCRdb re-analysed the multiplex PCR reads in MiXCR, keeping a single row per CDR3 protein. The sample lists about 440,000 distinct CDR3 sequences, about 15% occurring once. Specified time point: newly diagnosed GD, antithyroid drugs for less than 3 months. Isolated PBMC RNA provided the starting material for the TCR library. Germline loops: CDR1 ENHRY, CDR2 SYGVKD. With 3 bases removed from V and 1 base from J, the gap between germline ends came to 10 bases. CDR3 length: 16 amino acids. These sequences were also reported in another study, on T cells in Graves' hyperthyroidism and ophthalmopathy.

The sample consisted of peripheral blood mononuclear cells (PBMCs), taken at new diagnosis, from a patient treated with antithyroid drugs. The receptor was isolated from a woman younger than 30 with Graves disease. This sequence joins TRBV10-3 and TRBJ2-6; no clear D gene. CDR3 sequence: CAISEVKGSGANVLTF. For the CDR3, the DNA is TGTGCCATCAGTGAAGTAAAGGGATCTGGGGCCAACGTCCTGACTTTC.